These 13 T cell receptor beta chains were all obtained from the same sample, sequenced in a study of technical replicates of blood from several donors. TCRdb's copy holds only in-frame clones and misses some; the assay was immunoSEQ multiplex PCR. There are around 56,000 clones in the sample; 90% to 95% occur only once, and about 3% lies in the top ten. Sequenced sample: PBMCs. The receptors stem from a human donor in good health. Some clones in this sample may be carry-over from other donors' samples.

In this sample, this clone turned up once. The gene calls are TRBV4-1 and TRBJ1-2, with TRBD1 identical over 8 bases. Unmatched junction bases numbered 5, after V lost 1 base and J lost 4 bases. The CDR3 contains 15 residues. Per germline, CDR1 MGHRA and CDR2 YSYEKL. CDR3 amino acids: CASSQAQGAGYGYTF. The CDR3 DNA follows: TGCGCCAGCAGCCAAGCCCAGGGGGCTGGCTATGGCTACACCTTC.

This clone was seen only once. The chain carries TRBV7-3 and TRBJ2-2; 8 bases match TRBD1. J lost 0 bases, V lost 5 bases, and 2 bases had no gene match. This CDR3 is 15 amino acids long. CDR1 is SGHTA and CDR2 is FQGTGA in the germline V gene. In DNA form, the CDR3 reads TGTGCCAGCAGCCTGGACAGGGCGAACACCGGGGAGCTGTTTTTT. Translating gives CASSLDRANTGELFF. Together with reference TRBV7-3 and TRBJ2-2, the CDR3 gives the full variable domain: GAGVSQTPSNKVTEKGKYVELRCDPISGHTALYWYRQSLGQGPEFLIYFQGTGAADDSGLPNDRFFAVRPEGSVSTLKIQRTERGDSAVYLCASSLDRANTGELFFGEGSRLTVL.

The chain has TRBV30 and TRBJ2-3; 9 bases line up with TRBD2. Per germline, CDR1 GTSNPN and CDR2 SVGIG (reference sequence). The V and J ends lost 4 bases and 2 bases, in that order; junction bases with no gene match: 4. The CDR3 is made up of 14 amino acids. CDR3 coding DNA: TGTGCCTGGAACCTAGCGGGGCACACAGATACGCAGTATTTT. Amino acid sequence: CAWNLAGHTDTQYF.

The J gene is TRBJ2-2, the V gene TRBV6-5; 8 nucleotides align to TRBD2. The junction had 9 bases not matched to a gene; V was cut back by 6 bases and J by 6 bases. Germline CDR1 MNHEY, CDR2 SVGAGI. The CDR3 is made up of 15 amino acids. The CDR3 bases are TGTGCCAGCAGGCCAACGGGACTAGACGCCGGGGAGCTGTTTTTT. Residues: CASRPTGLDAGELFF.

The V call is TRBV5-1, the J call TRBJ1-2, with 11 bases aligning to TRBD1. Germline CDR1 is SGHRS and CDR2 is YFSETQ. The junction had 6 bases not matched to a gene; V was cut back by 3 bases and J by 5 bases. This CDR3 is 15 amino acids long. The CDR3 reads CASSSGQGALYGYTF. The CDR3 coding sequence is TGCGCCAGCAGCTCAGGACAGGGGGCTCTTTATGGCTACACCTTC. Drawing the rest from reference TRBV5-1 and TRBJ1-2, the complete variable domain is KAGVTQTPRYLIKTRGQQVTLSCSPISGHRSVSWYQQTPGQGLQFLFEYFSETQRNKGNFPGRFSGRQFSNSRSEMNVSTLELGDSALYLCASSSGQGALYGYTFGSGTRLTVV.

The chain couples TRBV7-2 to TRBJ2-3, with 9 bases fitting TRBD2. CDR1 is SGHTA, CDR2 FQGNSA, per germline. The V gene end was trimmed by 1 base and the J gene end by 14 bases; junction bases not matched to a gene: 4. This CDR3 is 12 amino acids long. The CDR3 coding sequence is TGTGCCAGCAGCTTAGATGCGGGGGGGCCGTATTTT. Translating it yields CASSLDAGGPYF.

J is TRBJ1-2 and V is TRBV23-1; D unclear. TRBV23-1 is designated an ORF whose function remains uncertain. The V and J ends lost 8 bases and 3 bases respectively, with 19 bases between them. This CDR3 has 15 amino acids. The CDR3 sequence: CASPPCGFRDYGYTF. DNA for the CDR3: TGCGCCAGCCCCCCTTGCGGTTTCCGCGACTATGGCTACACCTTC.

The chain combines TRBV5-1 with TRBJ1-1; 8 nucleotides align to TRBD1. The V gene end was trimmed by 0 bases and the J gene end by 4 bases; junction bases not matched to a gene: 8. Germline V gene lookup returns CDR1 SGHRS and CDR2 YFSETQ. The CDR3 has 16 residues. CDR3 sequence (DNA): TGCGCCAGCAGCTTGGGAGGGGAACAGGGGGGCACTGAAGCTTTCTTT. It codes for CASSLGGEQGGTEAFF.

The V call is TRBV5-1, the J call TRBJ2-5, with 16 bases aligning to TRBD2. V dropped 4 bases and J dropped 9; count of bases not matched to a gene: 6. The CDR3 is 15 residues long. The V gene's germline CDR1 is SGHRS and CDR2 YFSETQ. The CDR3 loop is CASSQGLAGGQPQYF. The DNA of the CDR3 is TGCGCCAGCAGCCAGGGACTAGCGGGGGGGCAGCCCCAGTACTTC.

The rearrangement uses TRBV11-3 and TRBJ2-1; D unclear. Trimming pared 6 bases from V and 6 bases from J, leaving 9 bases between. The CDR3 is made up of 12 amino acids. Germline V lookup: CDR1 SGHNT, CDR2 YENEEA. The DNA of the CDR3 is TGTGCCAGCAGTCAAATTTCCAATGAGCAGTTCTTC. It codes for CASSQISNEQFF.

The V gene is TRBV7-2, the J gene TRBJ2-7; 7 positions agree with TRBD2. Germline CDR1 SGHTA, CDR2 FQGNSA. The CDR3 is 15 residues long. V shed 4 bases and J 0 bases; nucleotides not matched to a gene: 6. CDR3 sequence: CASSSTGTISYEQYF. The DNA of the CDR3 is TGTGCCAGCAGCTCCACCGGGACTATCTCCTACGAGCAGTACTTC.

This clone is a singleton in its sample. V is TRBV25-1 and J is TRBJ2-1; D is possibly TRBD2 (5 bases). CDR1 is MGHDK and CDR2 is SYGVNS in the germline V gene. The CDR3 is made up of 12 amino acids. Trimming took off 4 bases at V and 9 bases at J, with 10 bases between the two ends. CDR3 in DNA: TGTGCCAGCAGTGGGCTAGCTGGTGAGCAGTTCTTC. This translates into CASSGLAGEQFF.

The chain is built from TRBV2 and TRBJ2-1; possible D gene TRBD2, 5 bases. Germline CDR1 and CDR2: SNHLY and FYNNEI. This CDR3 contains 15 residues. The V end was cut by 3 bases, the J end by 4 bases, with 13 bases between. The CDR3 nucleotides read TGTGCCAGCAGTGATGGGGAGACGATTTACAATGAGCAGTTCTTC. It translates to CASSDGETIYNEQFF.